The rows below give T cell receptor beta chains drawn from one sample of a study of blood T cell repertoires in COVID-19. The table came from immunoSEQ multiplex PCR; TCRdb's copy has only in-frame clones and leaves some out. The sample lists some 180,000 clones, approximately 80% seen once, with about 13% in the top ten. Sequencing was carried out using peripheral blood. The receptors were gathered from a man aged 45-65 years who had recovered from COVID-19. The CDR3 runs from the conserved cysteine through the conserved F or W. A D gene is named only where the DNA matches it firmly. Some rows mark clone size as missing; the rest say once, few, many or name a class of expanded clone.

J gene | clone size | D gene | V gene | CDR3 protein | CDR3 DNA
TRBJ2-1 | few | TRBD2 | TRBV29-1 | CSVDGVGTMSGSRYEQFF | TGCAGCGTCGACGGAGTCGGGACAATGAGCGGGAGCAGGTATGAGCAGTTCTTC
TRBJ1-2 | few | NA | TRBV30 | CGQGVNYGYTF | TGCGGCCAGGGCGTTAACTATGGCTACACCTTC
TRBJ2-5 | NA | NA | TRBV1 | CTSSQGSGGQGQETQYF | TGCACCAGCAGCCAAGGTAGCGGGGGACAGGGGCAAGAGACCCAGTACTTC
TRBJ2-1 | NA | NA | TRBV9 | CASSVEGSRGQFF | TGTGCCAGCAGCGTAGAAGGATCCCGGGGGCAGTTCTTC
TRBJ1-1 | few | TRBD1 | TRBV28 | CASSGPTGSNTEAFF | TGTGCCAGCAGTGGACCGACAGGGTCGAACACTGAAGCTTTCTTT
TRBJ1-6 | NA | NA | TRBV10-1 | CASSESLRDSPLHF | TGCGCCAGCAGTGAGTCGTTGAGGGATTCACCCCTCCACTTT
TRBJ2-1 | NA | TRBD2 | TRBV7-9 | CASSATSGSKDEQFF | TGTGCCAGCAGCGCTACTAGCGGGAGTAAGGATGAGCAGTTCTTC
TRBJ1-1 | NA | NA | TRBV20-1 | CSALQDPEAFF | TGCAGTGCTCTACAGGACCCTGAAGCTTTCTTT
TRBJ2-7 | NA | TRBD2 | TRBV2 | CASRTDREVDEQYF | TGTGCCAGCAGGACTGATCGGGAGGTCGACGAGCAGTACTTC
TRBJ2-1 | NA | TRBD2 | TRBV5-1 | CASSLVASGNNEQFF | TGCGCCAGCAGCTTGGTGGCTAGCGGTAACAATGAGCAGTTCTTC
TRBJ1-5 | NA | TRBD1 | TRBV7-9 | CASSRDRGDQPQHF | TGTGCCAGCAGCCGGGACAGGGGAGATCAGCCCCAGCATTTT
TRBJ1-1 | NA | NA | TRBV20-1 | CSASIGESNTEAFF | TGCAGTGCTAGTATCGGGGAGTCGAACACTGAAGCTTTCTTT
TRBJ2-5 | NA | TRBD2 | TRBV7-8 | CASSLFSRESRETQYF | TGTGCCAGCAGCTTATTCTCGCGGGAGAGTAGAGAGACCCAGTACTTC
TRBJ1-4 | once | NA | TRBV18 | CASSPGGYTAELFF | TGTGCCAGCTCACCTGGAGGCTATACGGCAGAACTGTTTTTT
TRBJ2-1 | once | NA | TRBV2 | CASSDQQGYFDEQFF | TGTGCCAGCAGTGACCAACAGGGTTACTTCGATGAGCAGTTCTTC
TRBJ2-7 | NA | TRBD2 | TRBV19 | CASSGPTSGRAYEQYF | TGTGCCAGCTCCGGGCCCACTAGCGGGAGGGCTTACGAGCAGTACTTC
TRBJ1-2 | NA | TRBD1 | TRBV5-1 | CASSAGTGGGYTF | TGCGCCAGCAGCGCCGGGACAGGAGGCGGCTACACCTTC
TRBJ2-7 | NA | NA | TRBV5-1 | CASSLGTGAQGEQYF | TGCGCCAGCAGCTTGGGGACTGGTGCGCAAGGGGAGCAGTACTTC
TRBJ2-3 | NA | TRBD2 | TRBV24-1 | CATSPTSGAPDTQYF | TGTGCCACCAGTCCGACTAGCGGGGCCCCAGATACGCAGTATTTT
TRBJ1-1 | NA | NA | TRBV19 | CASSAQGWDTEAFF | TGTGCCAGTAGCGCACAGGGATGGGACACTGAAGCTTTCTTT
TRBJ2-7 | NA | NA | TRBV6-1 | CASSESPTYEQYF | TGTGCCAGCAGTGAAAGCCCAACCTACGAGCAGTACTTC
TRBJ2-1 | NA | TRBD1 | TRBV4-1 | CASSQVVAGGEQFF | TGCGCCAGCAGCCAAGTAGTGGCAGGGGGTGAGCAGTTCTTC
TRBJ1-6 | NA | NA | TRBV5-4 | CASSLETARTGSPLHF | TGTGCCAGCAGCTTGGAGACAGCTCGAACGGGTTCACCCCTCCACTTT
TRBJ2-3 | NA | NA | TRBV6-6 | CASSYSHTAGTDTQYF | TGTGCCAGCAGTTACTCCCATACAGCTGGGACAGATACGCAGTATTTT
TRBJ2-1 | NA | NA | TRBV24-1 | CATSQLHDGGEQFF | TGTGCCACCAGTCAACTACACGACGGAGGGGAGCAGTTCTTC
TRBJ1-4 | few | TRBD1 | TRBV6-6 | CASSQGALEEKLFF | TGTGCCAGCAGCCAGGGGGCGTTAGAGGAAAAACTGTTTTTT
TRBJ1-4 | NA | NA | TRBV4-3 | CASSQGTGEKLFF | TGCGCCAGCAGCCAAGGGACTGGTGAAAAACTGTTTTTT
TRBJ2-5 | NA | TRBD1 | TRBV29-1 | CSVLLQGQQETQYF | TGCAGCGTTTTACTCCAGGGACAGCAAGAGACCCAGTACTTC
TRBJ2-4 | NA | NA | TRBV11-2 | CASSLGGGNVKNIQYF | TGTGCCAGCAGCTTAGGTGGCGGGAACGTCAAAAACATTCAGTACTTC
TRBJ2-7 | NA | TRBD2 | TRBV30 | CAWSVRIGTSGDEQYF | TGTGCCTGGAGTGTACGAATTGGGACTAGCGGTGACGAGCAGTACTTC
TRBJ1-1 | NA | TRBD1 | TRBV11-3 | CASSQTRDSRYQNTEAFF | TGTGCCAGCAGCCAGACTCGGGACAGCCGGTACCAGAACACTGAAGCTTTCTTT
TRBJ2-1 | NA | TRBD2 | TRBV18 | CASSTLGTSGKNEQFF | TGTGCCAGCTCAACACTCGGGACTAGCGGGAAAAATGAGCAGTTCTTC
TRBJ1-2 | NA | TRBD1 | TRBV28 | CASSRIGQVPYGYTF | TGTGCCAGCAGTCGGATAGGACAGGTTCCCTATGGCTACACCTTC
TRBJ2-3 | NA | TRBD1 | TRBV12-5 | CASGPRDRGRRDTQYF | TGTGCTAGTGGTCCCCGGGACAGGGGGCGTAGAGATACGCAGTATTTT
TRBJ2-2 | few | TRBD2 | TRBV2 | CASRPGLGTGELFF | TGTGCCAGCAGGCCGGGACTAGGCACCGGGGAGCTGTTTTTT
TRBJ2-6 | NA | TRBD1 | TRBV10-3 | CATIRQGDGANVLTF | TGTGCCACGATACGACAGGGTGACGGGGCCAACGTCCTGACTTTC
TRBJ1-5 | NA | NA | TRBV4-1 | CASAVRLSNQPQHF | TGCGCCAGCGCGGTGCGGCTTAGCAATCAGCCCCAGCATTTT